The rows below give T cell receptor beta chains drawn from one sample of a study of Ad26.COV2.S vaccination and SARS-CoV-2 variants. Clones were sequenced by immunoSEQ multiplex PCR, and TCRdb holds only the in-frame ones, with some missing. The sample has some 180,000 clones, about 83% seen once. Sequenced material: peripheral blood, taken after recovery from COVID-19. The receptor set was obtained from a human donor who had recovered from COVID-19. The CDR3 runs from the conserved cysteine through the conserved F or W. A D gene is named only where the DNA matches it firmly. Rows give clone size only sometimes, using once, few, many, or a class for an expanded clone.

cdr3_aa: CASSDTGNREQFF
cdr3_nt: TGTGCCAGCAGTGATACAGGGAATCGTGAGCAGTTCTTC
clone_size: once
d_call: -
v_call: TRBV6-1
j_call: TRBJ2-1

cdr3_aa: CASSPGTLNTGELFF
cdr3_nt: TGCGCCAGCAGCCCCGGGACTCTGAACACCGGGGAGCTGTTTTTT
clone_size: -
d_call: -
v_call: TRBV5-1
j_call: TRBJ2-2

cdr3_aa: CASQSPGQQVQQYF
cdr3_nt: TGTGCCAGCCAATCACCGGGACAGCAGGTCCAGCAGTACTTC
clone_size: few
d_call: TRBD1
v_call: TRBV28
j_call: TRBJ2-7

cdr3_aa: CASSLALDEQYF
cdr3_nt: TGCGCCAGCAGCTTGGCCCTTGACGAGCAGTACTTC
clone_size: -
d_call: -
v_call: TRBV5-1
j_call: TRBJ2-7

cdr3_aa: CASSHGTLPYEQYF
cdr3_nt: TGCGCCAGCAGCCACGGGACACTCCCCTACGAGCAGTACTTC
clone_size: -
d_call: -
v_call: TRBV5-1
j_call: TRBJ2-7

cdr3_aa: CASSWGGTAQETQYF
cdr3_nt: TGCGCCAGCAGCTGGGGTGGGACAGCCCAAGAGACCCAGTACTTC
clone_size: -
d_call: TRBD1
v_call: TRBV5-1
j_call: TRBJ2-5

cdr3_aa: CAWSVRTSGLADTQYF
cdr3_nt: TGTGCCTGGAGTGTACGGACTAGCGGCCTGGCAGATACGCAGTATTTT
clone_size: -
d_call: TRBD2
v_call: TRBV30
j_call: TRBJ2-3

cdr3_aa: CASSPHSGRSYEQYF
cdr3_nt: TGTGCCAGCAGCCCCCATAGCGGGAGGTCCTACGAGCAGTACTTC
clone_size: once
d_call: TRBD2
v_call: TRBV11-2
j_call: TRBJ2-7

cdr3_aa: CASSLSRNTEAFF
cdr3_nt: TGTGCCAGCAGTTTATCGAGAAACACTGAAGCTTTCTTT
clone_size: -
d_call: -
v_call: TRBV27
j_call: TRBJ1-1

cdr3_aa: CASSAGTVGYGYTF
cdr3_nt: TGTGCCAGCAGTGCCGGGACAGTGGGGTATGGCTACACCTTC
clone_size: -
d_call: TRBD1
v_call: TRBV27
j_call: TRBJ1-2

cdr3_aa: CASSLRGTDTQYF
cdr3_nt: TGTGCCAGCAGTCTCAGGGGCACAGATACGCAGTATTTT
clone_size: -
d_call: -
v_call: TRBV28
j_call: TRBJ2-3

cdr3_aa: CASSKEGTGDQPQHF
cdr3_nt: TGTGCCAGCAGTAAAGAGGGGACAGGGGATCAGCCCCAGCATTTT
clone_size: -
d_call: TRBD1
v_call: TRBV2
j_call: TRBJ1-5

cdr3_aa: CASSLIDRDTGELFF
cdr3_nt: TGTGCCAGCAGCTTAATCGACAGGGATACCGGGGAGCTGTTTTTT
clone_size: -
d_call: TRBD1
v_call: TRBV7-8
j_call: TRBJ2-2

cdr3_aa: CATYSGNTIYF
cdr3_nt: TGTGCCACCTATTCCGGAAACACCATATATTTT
clone_size: -
d_call: -
v_call: TRBV28
j_call: TRBJ1-3

cdr3_aa: CASTRVSNTGELFF
cdr3_nt: TGTGCCAGCACACGGGTTTCGAACACCGGGGAGCTGTTTTTT
clone_size: -
d_call: -
v_call: TRBV6-5
j_call: TRBJ2-2

cdr3_aa: CASSSHTGELFF
cdr3_nt: TGTGCCAGCAGCTCGCATACCGGGGAGCTGTTTTTT
clone_size: -
d_call: -
v_call: TRBV7-3
j_call: TRBJ2-2

cdr3_aa: CASSEAGGAGAYYSTDTQYF
cdr3_nt: TGTGCCAGCAGTGAAGCGGGAGGAGCGGGGGCCTACTATAGCACAGATACGCAGTATTTT
clone_size: -
d_call: TRBD2
v_call: TRBV2
j_call: TRBJ2-3

cdr3_aa: CASSRGTPGMADTQYF
cdr3_nt: TGTGCCAGCAGCCGTGGGACACCAGGGATGGCAGATACGCAGTATTTT
clone_size: once
d_call: -
v_call: TRBV7-9
j_call: TRBJ2-3